This T cell receptor beta chain derives from a study of cytomegalovirus exposure and HLA in healthy donors. Study-wide results and caveats: The CMV antigen specificity of a few CMV-associated chains was confirmed through in vitro analysis.

Generated by immunoSEQ multiplex PCR, the TCRdb table keeps only in-frame clones and is missing some. The data hold about 360,000 clones, with more than 80% observed a single time. About this clone itself: What it binds is unknown.

The ends lost 8 bases at V and 1 base at J; junction bases unmatched: 6. This CDR3 comprises 13 residues. Looked up from germline, CDR1 is GTSNPN and CDR2 is SVGIG (reference sequence). This chain links TRBV30 with TRBJ2-5; TRBD2 matches 8 bases. The sequenced sample consisted of PBMCs. The source of this sequence is a woman younger than 35 in good health and CMV-seronegative. The CDR3 sequence is CAGLAGPQETQYF. The CDR3 DNA reads as TGTGCCGGCCTAGCGGGCCCCCAAGAGACCCAGTACTTC. The full variable domain, rest sourced from reference TRBV30 and TRBJ2-5, is SQTIHQWPATLVQPVGSPLSLECTVEGTSNPNLYWYRQAAGRGLQLLFYSVGIGQISSEVPQNLSASRPQDRQFILSSKKLLLSDSGFYLCAGLAGPQETQYFGPGTRLLVL.